The clone carrying this T cell receptor (beta chain) was picked up a small number of times. The data were obtained in a study of T-cell reconstitution after alpha-beta-depleted transplantation in children. Germline values: CDR1 MNHEY, CDR2 SVGAGI. V was clipped by 6 bases and J by 7 bases; unmatched bases: 2. The CDR3 sequence is 12 residues long. The TCRbeta library incorporated unique molecular identifiers. MiXCR, applied by TCRdb to the PCR reads, yields one record per CDR3 protein. In the table there are roughly 610,000 distinct CDR3 sequences, roughly a tenth of which are singletons. The sample in question was PBMCs from the stem cell graft donor, obtained from the stem cell graft. The chain carries TRBV6-5 and TRBJ2-5; TRBD1 matches at 10 bases. The clonotype originates from a human donor who donated a stem cell graft to a child with acute myeloid leukemia. The chain's CDR3 is CASRRTGGTQYF. DNA of the CDR3: TGTGCCAGCAGGCGGACAGGGGGGACCCAGTACTTC.